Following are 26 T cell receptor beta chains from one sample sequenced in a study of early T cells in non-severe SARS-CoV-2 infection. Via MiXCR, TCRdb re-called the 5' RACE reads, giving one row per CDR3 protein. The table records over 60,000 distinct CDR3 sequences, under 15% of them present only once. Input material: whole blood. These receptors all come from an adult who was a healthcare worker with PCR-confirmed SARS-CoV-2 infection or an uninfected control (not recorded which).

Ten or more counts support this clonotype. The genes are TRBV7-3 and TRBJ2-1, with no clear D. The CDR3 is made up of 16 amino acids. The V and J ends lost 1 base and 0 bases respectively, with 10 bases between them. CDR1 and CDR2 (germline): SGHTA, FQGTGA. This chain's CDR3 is CASSLNPPGSYNEQFF. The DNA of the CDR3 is TGTGCCAGCAGCTTAAATCCCCCTGGCTCCTACAATGAGCAGTTCTTC.

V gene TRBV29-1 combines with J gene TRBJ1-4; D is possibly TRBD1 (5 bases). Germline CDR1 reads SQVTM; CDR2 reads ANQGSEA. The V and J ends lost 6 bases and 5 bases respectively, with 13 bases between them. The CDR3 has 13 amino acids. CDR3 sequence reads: CSVQGRQNEKLFF. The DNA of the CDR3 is TGCAGCGTCCAGGGCAGACAGAATGAAAAACTGTTTTTT.

Here the CDR3 reads CASSSGTGVEQFF. The CDR3 DNA sequence: TGTGCCAGCAGTTCCGGGACAGGGGTTGAGCAGTTCTTC. The chain links TRBV6-5 to TRBJ2-1, with 10 bases that match TRBD1. The CDR3 is 13 residues long. The junction had 3 bases not matched to a gene; V was cut back by 4 bases and J by 9 bases. Germline-derived CDR1 and CDR2 are MNHEY and SVGAGI.

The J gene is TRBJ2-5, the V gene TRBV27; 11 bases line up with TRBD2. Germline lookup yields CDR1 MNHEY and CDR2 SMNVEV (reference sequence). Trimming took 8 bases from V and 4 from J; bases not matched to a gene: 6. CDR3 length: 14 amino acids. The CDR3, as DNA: TGTGCCAGCGGGATAGCGGGGGGGCGAGAGACCCAGTACTTC. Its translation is CASGIAGGRETQYF.

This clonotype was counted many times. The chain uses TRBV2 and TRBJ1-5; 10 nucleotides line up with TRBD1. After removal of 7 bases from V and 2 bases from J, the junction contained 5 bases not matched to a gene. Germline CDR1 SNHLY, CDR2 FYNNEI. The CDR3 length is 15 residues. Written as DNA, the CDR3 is TGTGCCAGCACGGTAGGGACAGGGGGCAATCAGCCCCAGCATTTT. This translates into CASTVGTGGNQPQHF.

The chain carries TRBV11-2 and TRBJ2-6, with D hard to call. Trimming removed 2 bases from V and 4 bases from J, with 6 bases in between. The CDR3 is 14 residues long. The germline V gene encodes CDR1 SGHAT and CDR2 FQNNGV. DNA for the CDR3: TGTGCCAGCAGCTTACGTCCCGGGGCCAACGTCCTGACTTTC. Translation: CASSLRPGANVLTF.

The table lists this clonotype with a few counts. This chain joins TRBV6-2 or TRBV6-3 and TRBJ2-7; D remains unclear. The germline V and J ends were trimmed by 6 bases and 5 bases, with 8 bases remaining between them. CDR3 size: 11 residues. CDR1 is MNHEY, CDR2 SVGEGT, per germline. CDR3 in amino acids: CASRDVDEQYF. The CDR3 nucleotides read TGTGCCAGCAGGGACGTAGACGAGCAGTACTTC.

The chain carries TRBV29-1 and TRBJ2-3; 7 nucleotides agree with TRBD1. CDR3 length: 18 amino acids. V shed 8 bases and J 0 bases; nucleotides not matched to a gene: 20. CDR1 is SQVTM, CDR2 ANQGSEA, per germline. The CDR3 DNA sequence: TGCAGCCCCCCTCACCCGGGACAGTGCATCAAGAGCACAGATACGCAGTATTTT. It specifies CSPPHPGQCIKSTDTQYF.

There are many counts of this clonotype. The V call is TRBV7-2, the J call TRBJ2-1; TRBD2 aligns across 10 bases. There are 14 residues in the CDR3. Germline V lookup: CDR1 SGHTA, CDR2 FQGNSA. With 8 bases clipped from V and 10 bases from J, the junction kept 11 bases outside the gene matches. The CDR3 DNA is TGTGCCAGCTTAGTAAGCGGGGGGGCGTGGGAGCAGTTCTTC. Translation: CASLVSGGAWEQFF.

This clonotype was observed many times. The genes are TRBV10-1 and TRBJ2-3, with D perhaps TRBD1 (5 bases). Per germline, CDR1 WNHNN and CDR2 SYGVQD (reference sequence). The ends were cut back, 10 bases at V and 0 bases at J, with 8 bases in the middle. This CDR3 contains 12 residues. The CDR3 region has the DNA TGCGCCACAGGGCTTAGCACAGATACGCAGTATTTT. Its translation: CATGLSTDTQYF.

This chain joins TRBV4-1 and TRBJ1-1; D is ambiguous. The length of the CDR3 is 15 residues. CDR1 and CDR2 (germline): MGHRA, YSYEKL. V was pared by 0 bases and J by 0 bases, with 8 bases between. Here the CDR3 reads CASSQDPSMNTEAFF. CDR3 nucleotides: TGCGCCAGCAGCCAAGATCCGAGTATGAACACTGAAGCTTTCTTT.

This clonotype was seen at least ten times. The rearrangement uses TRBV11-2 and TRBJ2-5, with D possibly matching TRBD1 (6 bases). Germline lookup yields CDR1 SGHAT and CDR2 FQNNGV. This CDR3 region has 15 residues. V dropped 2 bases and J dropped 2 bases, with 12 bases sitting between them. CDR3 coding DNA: TGTGCCAGCAGCTTAACAGGGATCGGACAAGAGACCCAGTACTTC. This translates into CASSLTGIGQETQYF.

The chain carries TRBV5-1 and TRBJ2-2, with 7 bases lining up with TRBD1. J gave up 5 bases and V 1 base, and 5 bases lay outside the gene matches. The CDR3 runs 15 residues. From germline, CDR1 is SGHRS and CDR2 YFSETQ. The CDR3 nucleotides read TGCGCCAGCAGCTTGATAGGGGGCGAGACCGGGGAGCTGTTTTTT. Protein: CASSLIGGETGELFF.

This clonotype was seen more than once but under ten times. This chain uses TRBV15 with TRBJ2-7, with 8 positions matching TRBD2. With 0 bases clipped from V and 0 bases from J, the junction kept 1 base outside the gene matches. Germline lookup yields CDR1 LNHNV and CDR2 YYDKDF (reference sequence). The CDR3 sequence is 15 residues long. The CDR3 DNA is TGTGCCACCAGCAGAGAGAGCGGGAGCTCCTACGAGCAGTACTTC. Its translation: CATSRESGSSYEQYF.

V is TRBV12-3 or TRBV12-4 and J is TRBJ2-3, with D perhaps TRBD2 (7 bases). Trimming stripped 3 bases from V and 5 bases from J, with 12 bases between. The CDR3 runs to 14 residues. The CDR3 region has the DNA TGTGCCAGCAGTTTCGACGGGGGGCTAGATACGCAGTATTTT. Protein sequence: CASSFDGGLDTQYF.

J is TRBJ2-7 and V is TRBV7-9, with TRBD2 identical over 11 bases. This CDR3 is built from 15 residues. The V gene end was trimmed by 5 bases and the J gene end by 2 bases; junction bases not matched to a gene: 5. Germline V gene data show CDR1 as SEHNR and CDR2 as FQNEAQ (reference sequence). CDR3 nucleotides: TGTGCCAGCAGCACTCTAGCGGGGGGTCCCTACGAGCAGTACTTC. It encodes CASSTLAGGPYEQYF.

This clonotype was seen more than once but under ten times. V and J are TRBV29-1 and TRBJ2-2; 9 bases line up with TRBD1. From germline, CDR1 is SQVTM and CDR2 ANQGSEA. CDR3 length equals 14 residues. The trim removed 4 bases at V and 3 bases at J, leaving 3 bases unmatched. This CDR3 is CSVGGTGYTGELFF. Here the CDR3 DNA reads TGCAGCGTTGGAGGGACAGGGTACACCGGGGAGCTGTTTTTT.

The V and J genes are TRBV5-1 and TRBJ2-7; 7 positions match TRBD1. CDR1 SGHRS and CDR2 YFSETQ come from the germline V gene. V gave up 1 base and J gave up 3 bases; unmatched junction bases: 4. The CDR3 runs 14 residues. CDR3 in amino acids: CASSLTGVNYEQYF. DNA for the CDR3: TGCGCCAGCAGCTTGACAGGGGTTAACTACGAGCAGTACTTC.

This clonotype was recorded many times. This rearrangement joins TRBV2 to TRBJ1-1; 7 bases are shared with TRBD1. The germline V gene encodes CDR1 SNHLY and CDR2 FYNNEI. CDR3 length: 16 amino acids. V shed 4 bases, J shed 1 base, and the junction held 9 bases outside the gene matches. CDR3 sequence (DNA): TGTGCCAGCAGTGCCGTGGGACAGACGGAGAACACTGAAGCTTTCTTT. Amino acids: CASSAVGQTENTEAFF.

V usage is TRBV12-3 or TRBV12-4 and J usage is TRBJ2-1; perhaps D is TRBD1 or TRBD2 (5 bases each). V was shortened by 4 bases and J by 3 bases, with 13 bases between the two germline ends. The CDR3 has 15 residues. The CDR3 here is CASSYRGQGYNEQFF. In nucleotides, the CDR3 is TGTGCCAGCAGTTACCGGGGCCAGGGCTACAATGAGCAGTTCTTC.

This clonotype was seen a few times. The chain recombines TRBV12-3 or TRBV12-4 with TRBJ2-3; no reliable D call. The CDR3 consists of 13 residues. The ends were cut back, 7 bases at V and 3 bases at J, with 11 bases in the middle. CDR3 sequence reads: CASNLRQTDTQYF. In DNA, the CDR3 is TGTGCCAGCAACCTCCGTCAAACAGATACGCAGTATTTT.

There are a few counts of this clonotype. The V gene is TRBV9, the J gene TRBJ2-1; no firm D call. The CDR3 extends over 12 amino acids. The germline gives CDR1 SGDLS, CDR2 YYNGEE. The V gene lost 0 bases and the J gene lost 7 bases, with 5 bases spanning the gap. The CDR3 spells CASSVARNEQFF. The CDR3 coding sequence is TGTGCCAGCAGCGTAGCGCGGAATGAGCAGTTCTTC.

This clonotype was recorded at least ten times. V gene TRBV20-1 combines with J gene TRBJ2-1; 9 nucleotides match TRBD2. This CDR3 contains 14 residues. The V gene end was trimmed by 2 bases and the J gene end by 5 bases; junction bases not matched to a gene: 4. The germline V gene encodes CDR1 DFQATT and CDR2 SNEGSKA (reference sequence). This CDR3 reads CSARSAGGNNEQFF. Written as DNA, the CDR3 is TGCAGTGCTAGATCAGCGGGGGGTAACAATGAGCAGTTCTTC.

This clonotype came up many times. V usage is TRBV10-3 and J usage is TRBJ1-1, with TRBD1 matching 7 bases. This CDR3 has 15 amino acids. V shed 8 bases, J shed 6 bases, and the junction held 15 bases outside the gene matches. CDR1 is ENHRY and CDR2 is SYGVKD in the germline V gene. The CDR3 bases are TGTGCCATCGTACCGACAGGGCACCGGGGCTCTGAAGCTTTCTTT. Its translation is CAIVPTGHRGSEAFF.

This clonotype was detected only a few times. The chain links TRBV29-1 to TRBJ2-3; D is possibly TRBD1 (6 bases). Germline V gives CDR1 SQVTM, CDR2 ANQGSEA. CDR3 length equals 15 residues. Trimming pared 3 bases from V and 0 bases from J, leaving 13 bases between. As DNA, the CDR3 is TGCAGCGTTGATGGGACACTTCCTAGCACAGATACGCAGTATTTT. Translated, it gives CSVDGTLPSTDTQYF.

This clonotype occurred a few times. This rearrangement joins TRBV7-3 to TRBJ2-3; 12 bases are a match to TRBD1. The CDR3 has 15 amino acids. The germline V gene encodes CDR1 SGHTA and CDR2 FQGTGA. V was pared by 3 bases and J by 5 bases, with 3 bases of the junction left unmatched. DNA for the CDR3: TGTGCCAGCAGCTTGGGACAGGGGGCCGGAGATACGCAGTATTTT. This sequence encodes CASSLGQGAGDTQYF.